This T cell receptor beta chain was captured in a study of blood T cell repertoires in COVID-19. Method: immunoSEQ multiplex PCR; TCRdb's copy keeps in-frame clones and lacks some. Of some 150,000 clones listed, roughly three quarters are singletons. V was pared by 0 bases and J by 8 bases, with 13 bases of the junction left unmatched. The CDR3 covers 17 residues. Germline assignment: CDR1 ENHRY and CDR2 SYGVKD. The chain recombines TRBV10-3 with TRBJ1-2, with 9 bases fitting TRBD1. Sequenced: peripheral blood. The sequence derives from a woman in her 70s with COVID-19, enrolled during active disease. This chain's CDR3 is CAISESGTGSDGEGYTF. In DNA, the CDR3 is TGTGCCATCAGTGAGTCGGGGACAGGGAGCGACGGGGAAGGCTACACCTTC.